The present T cell receptor (beta chain) was sequenced within a study of blood T cell repertoires in COVID-19. Looking at the study overall: The cDNA or gDNA used as material had been derived from T cells, B-cell-depleted T cells, or PBMCs.

Original data processing: By means of reference gene primer amplification, nucleated cell counts were estimated. Libraries were prepared by immunoSEQ multiplex PCR; TCRdb keeps only in-frame clonotypes and omits some of them. The D gene and trimming were derived from the DNA, and the V and J assignments and clone size from that table. The sample records 15,000 to 20,000 clones, about 91% being singletons. This sequence was found in a human donor in a cohort sampled during active COVID-19. Material for sequencing was peripheral blood.

The CDR3 DNA reads TGTGCCAGCAGTTACCCCCGGGGACAGAGAGACTCTGGAAACACCATATATTTT. Its protein is CASSYPRGQRDSGNTIYF. The chain couples TRBV6-2 or TRBV6-3 to TRBJ1-3, with 7 bases matching TRBD1. Germline CDR1 MNHEY, CDR2 SVGEGT. V shed 2 bases, J shed 0 bases, and the junction held 10 bases outside the gene matches. The CDR3 runs 18 residues.